This TCR beta chain was documented in a study of blood T cell repertoires in COVID-19. Germline CDR1 is SGHTA and CDR2 is FQGTGA. The CDR3 is 14 amino acids. The V end was cut by 1 base, the J end by 0 bases, with 4 bases between. Participants came from roughly 23 US areas, aged roughly 18 to 89 years. Participants reported their clinical history, and cohort assignment relied on those reports. No more than 2 weeks before study entry, exposed participants had met a case of COVID-19. In the original processing: Quantification of nucleated cells was approximated via reference gene primer amplification. Here immunoSEQ multiplex PCR was the method, and the copy in TCRdb shows in-frame clones only, minus some. D and trimming come from the DNA, and the V and J calls and clone size come from that table. The data hold around 130,000 clones, with about 84% observed a single time.

This TCR was recovered from a woman aged 18 to 35 who had been exposed to COVID-19. The sequenced material came from PBMCs or T cells enriched from blood (not recorded which). V and J are TRBV7-3 and TRBJ1-3; D gene unclear. Here the CDR3 DNA reads TGTGCCAGCAGCTTAAGCAGCTCTGGAAACACCATATATTTT. It yields the protein CASSLSSSGNTIYF.